These 23 T cell receptor beta chains came from one sample sequenced in a study of blood T cell repertoires in COVID-19. TCRdb keeps only in-frame clones here, not all; method: immunoSEQ multiplex PCR. The table records approximately 150,000 clones, 60% to 85% of them present only once. Sequenced sample: peripheral blood. The receptors originated from a woman aged 55-75 years with acute or convalescent COVID-19.

The rearrangement uses TRBV27 and TRBJ2-7; D is ambiguous. The CDR3 has 15 residues. The ends were cut back, 6 bases at V and 3 bases at J, with 18 bases in the middle. Looked up from germline, CDR1 is MNHEY and CDR2 is SMNVEV (reference sequence). The CDR3 sequence: CASSPYVSRHYEQYF. CDR3 nucleotide sequence: TGTGCCAGCAGCCCGTATGTGAGTCGACACTACGAGCAGTACTTC.

The gene calls are TRBV6-4 and TRBJ2-3, with a weak D call TRBD2 (6 bases). This CDR3 is 17 amino acids long. Germline-derived CDR1 and CDR2 are MRHNA and SNTAGT. V gave up 4 bases and J gave up 3 bases, with 20 bases separating them. The CDR3: CASSVPPRDFLTDTQYF. Written as DNA, the CDR3 is TGTGCCAGCAGTGTCCCTCCCCGGGACTTCTTGACAGATACGCAGTATTTT.

The rearrangement links TRBV28 to TRBJ1-1, with D perhaps matching TRBD1 (5 bases). Trimming cost V 3 bases and J 1 base, with 6 bases left between them. Germline CDR1 MDHEN, CDR2 SYDVKM. CDR3 length: 13 amino acids. The CDR3 DNA is TGTGCCAGCAGTTTTCAGGGGAACACTGAAGCTTTCTTT. Amino acids: CASSFQGNTEAFF.

CDR3 bases: TGTGCCAGCAGGAAACTAGTCGGCGAGCAGTACTTC. Translation: CASRKLVGEQYF. The chain is built from TRBV28 and TRBJ2-7; TRBD2 is a possible D gene (5 bases). Per germline, CDR1 MDHEN and CDR2 SYDVKM. CDR3 length equals 12 residues. V dropped 6 bases and J dropped 6 bases, with 12 bases sitting between them.

V is TRBV7-9 and J is TRBJ2-1, with D unclear. CDR1 and CDR2 (germline): SEHNR, FQNEAQ (reference sequence). CDR3 length: 16 amino acids. The V end was cut by 1 base, the J end by 5 bases, with 15 bases between. The CDR3 bases are TGTGCCAGCAGCTTAGACTGGTCTAGGCCCAACAATGAGCAGTTCTTC. It encodes CASSLDWSRPNNEQFF.

This rearrangement joins TRBV24-1 to TRBJ2-5, with 7 bases matching TRBD2. The CDR3 is 14 residues long. V lost 5 bases and J lost 7; bases outside the gene matches: 9. CDR1 is KGHDR, CDR2 SFDVKD, per germline. The CDR3 sequence is CATSAASGLGTQYF. Written as DNA, the CDR3 is TGTGCCACCAGTGCGGCTAGCGGTCTGGGGACCCAGTACTTC.

This clone has a single count. The chain employs TRBV3-1 (or the pseudogene TRBV3-2) and TRBJ2-7, with D uncertain. The germline V gene encodes CDR1 LGHDT and CDR2 YNNKEL (reference sequence). V gave up 3 bases and J gave up 10 bases, with 19 bases separating them. This CDR3 is 14 amino acids long. The DNA of the CDR3 is TGTGCCAGCAGCCAGAGGCGACCGGCTACGAATCAGTACTTC. It specifies CASSQRRPATNQYF.

V and J are TRBV12-3 or TRBV12-4 and TRBJ1-2; D gene ambiguous. This CDR3 has 13 amino acids. V lost 3 bases and J 5 bases, leaving 10 bases between the germline ends. The CDR3 bases are TGTGCCAGCAGTTTTCGCGGGCAATATGGCTACACCTTC. This translates into CASSFRGQYGYTF.

The CDR3 coding sequence is TGTGCCAGCAGCCGCCGGGCGGGGGGGACTAATGAAAAACTGTTTTTT. It specifies CASSRRAGGTNEKLFF. J is TRBJ1-4 and V is TRBV7-6; tentatively, D is TRBD1 (5 bases). CDR3 length: 16 residues. The V end was cut by 5 bases, the J end by 2 bases, with 15 bases between. Germline V gives CDR1 SGHVS, CDR2 FNYEAQ. Variable domain in full (rest from reference TRBV7-6 and TRBJ1-4): GAGVSQSPRYKVTKRGQDVALRCDPISGHVSLYWYRQALGQGPEFLTYFNYEAQQDKSGLPNDRFSAERPEGSISTLTIQRTEQRDSAMYRCASSRRAGGTNEKLFFGSGTQLSVL.

The chain joins TRBV18 to TRBJ2-7; D is uncertain. CDR1 KGHSH and CDR2 LQKENI come from the germline V gene. The V and J ends lost 0 bases and 4 bases respectively, with 4 bases between them. The CDR3 consists of 12 residues. The CDR3 loop reads CASSPPSYEQYF. The CDR3 nucleotides are TGTGCCAGCTCACCACCGAGTTACGAGCAGTACTTC.

The V and J genes are TRBV30 and TRBJ2-5; 9 positions agree with TRBD1. Germline CDR1 and CDR2: GTSNPN and SVGIG (reference sequence). CDR3 length equals 14 residues. Trimming cost V 4 bases and J 5 bases; bases outside gene matches: 8. This CDR3 reads CAWTPGQGTETQYF. DNA for the CDR3: TGTGCCTGGACACCGGGACAGGGTACTGAGACCCAGTACTTC.

The rearrangement links TRBV5-1 to TRBJ2-7, with 7 nucleotides matching TRBD1. Germline values: CDR1 SGHRS, CDR2 YFSETQ. The CDR3 totals 17 residues. V was pared by 0 bases and J by 1 base, with 10 bases of the junction left unmatched. CDR3 coding DNA: TGCGCCAGCAGCTTGGGCCGCCGGACAGGAGTTTCCTACGAGCAGTACTTC. This translates into CASSLGRRTGVSYEQYF.

This chain links TRBV18 with TRBJ2-5; D remains ambiguous. The V gene lost 5 bases and the J gene lost 3 bases, with 13 bases spanning the gap. CDR1 is KGHSH, CDR2 LQKENI, per germline. CDR3 length: 14 residues. DNA for the CDR3: TGTGCCAGCTCATCTCGGTGGGCAGAAGAGACCCAGTACTTC. This translates into CASSSRWAEETQYF.

V is TRBV21-1 and J is TRBJ2-1; the table gives TRBD2 as D, unverified against the DNA. TRBV21-1 counts as a pseudogene. The CDR3 loop spans 15 amino acids. For the CDR3, the DNA is TGTGCCAGCACCACTAGCGGGATTGCGTACAATGAGCAGTTCTTC. Its protein product is CASTTSGIAYNEQFF.

This clone was counted once. The chain is built from TRBV12-5 and TRBJ1-1, with D unresolved. The CDR3 length is 13 residues. Germline CDR1 reads LGHNT; CDR2 reads FRNRAP. V lost 4 bases and J lost 9, with 15 bases in between. This chain's CDR3 is CASGSGGERQAFF. DNA for the CDR3: TGTGCTAGTGGTTCTGGTGGGGAGCGGCAAGCTTTCTTT. Complete variable domain (other parts from reference TRBV12-5 and TRBJ1-1): DARVTQTPRHKVTEMGQEVTMRCQPILGHNTVFWYRQTMMQGLELLAYFRNRAPLDDSGMPKDRFSAEMPDATLATLKIQPSEPRDSAVYFCASGSGGERQAFFGQGTRLTVV.

The V gene is TRBV19, the J gene TRBJ2-3; TRBD2 might be the D (6 bases). Trimming stripped 6 bases from V and 0 bases from J, with 13 bases between. This CDR3 has 15 amino acids. Germline assignment: CDR1 LNHDA and CDR2 SQIVND (reference sequence). CDR3 nucleotides: TGTGCCAGTAGGAATAGCGGTTCTAGCACAGATACGCAGTATTTT. This codes for CASRNSGSSTDTQYF.

This chain joins TRBV19 and TRBJ2-5; weak D call: TRBD1 (8 bases). Germline CDR1 is LNHDA and CDR2 is SQIVND (reference sequence). The CDR3 runs 16 residues. V dropped 2 bases and J dropped 1 base, with 14 bases sitting between them. The CDR3: CASSINRGGVQETQYF. CDR3 in DNA: TGTGCCAGTAGTATAAACAGGGGGGGGGTCCAAGAGACCCAGTACTTC.

The gene calls are TRBV4-1 and TRBJ2-1; 7 nucleotides align to TRBD2. Germline CDR1 MGHRA, CDR2 YSYEKL. V trimming: 5 bases; J trimming: 5 bases; junction bases outside the gene matches: 6. This CDR3 contains 14 residues. CDR3 residues: CASSSRDYDNEQFF. CDR3 coding DNA: TGCGCCAGCAGCTCGAGGGACTACGACAATGAGCAGTTCTTC.

The V gene is TRBV5-1, the J gene TRBJ2-7, with 7 bases aligning to TRBD2. Germline V gene lookup returns CDR1 SGHRS and CDR2 YFSETQ. With 6 bases clipped from V and 4 bases from J, the junction kept 1 base outside the gene matches. The CDR3 sequence is 11 residues long. The CDR3 DNA reads TGCGCCAGCAAGCGGGGATACGAGCAGTACTTC. It encodes CASKRGYEQYF.

This sequence joins TRBV7-9 and TRBJ2-1; TRBD1 matches at 7 bases. The germline V gene encodes CDR1 SEHNR and CDR2 FQNEAQ (reference sequence). V trimming: 4 bases; J trimming: 6 bases; junction bases outside the gene matches: 6. There are 14 residues in the CDR3. Here the CDR3 reads CASSSQTGFNEQFF. The CDR3 DNA reads TGTGCCAGCAGCTCACAGACAGGGTTCAATGAGCAGTTCTTC.

V usage is TRBV27 and J usage is TRBJ2-5, with 8 positions matching TRBD2. The CDR3 is 15 amino acids. The V segment lost 7 bases and the J segment 4 bases; nucleotides outside the gene matches: 11. Germline values: CDR1 MNHEY, CDR2 SMNVEV (reference sequence). CDR3 sequence reads: CASTSRGGALETQYF. The CDR3 bases are TGTGCCAGCACATCCCGGGGGGGCGCATTAGAGACCCAGTACTTC.

The chain employs TRBV10-1 and TRBJ2-4; D is unresolved. The V and J ends lost 2 bases and 3 bases respectively, with 14 bases between them. The CDR3 has 16 residues. Per the germline V gene, CDR1 is WNHNN and CDR2 is SYGVQD (reference sequence). This chain's CDR3 is CASSEIRRLDKNIQYF. CDR3 nucleotides: TGCGCCAGCAGTGAGATTCGGAGATTGGACAAAAACATTCAGTACTTC.

The V call is TRBV19, the J call TRBJ2-7, with D perhaps matching TRBD2 (6 bases). CDR3 length: 14 residues. The germline V gene encodes CDR1 LNHDA and CDR2 SQIVND (reference sequence). Trimming took off 8 bases at V and 0 bases at J, with 14 bases between the two ends. The CDR3 is CASGLSGNSYEQYF. CDR3 DNA sequence: TGTGCCAGTGGACTTAGCGGAAACTCCTACGAGCAGTACTTC.